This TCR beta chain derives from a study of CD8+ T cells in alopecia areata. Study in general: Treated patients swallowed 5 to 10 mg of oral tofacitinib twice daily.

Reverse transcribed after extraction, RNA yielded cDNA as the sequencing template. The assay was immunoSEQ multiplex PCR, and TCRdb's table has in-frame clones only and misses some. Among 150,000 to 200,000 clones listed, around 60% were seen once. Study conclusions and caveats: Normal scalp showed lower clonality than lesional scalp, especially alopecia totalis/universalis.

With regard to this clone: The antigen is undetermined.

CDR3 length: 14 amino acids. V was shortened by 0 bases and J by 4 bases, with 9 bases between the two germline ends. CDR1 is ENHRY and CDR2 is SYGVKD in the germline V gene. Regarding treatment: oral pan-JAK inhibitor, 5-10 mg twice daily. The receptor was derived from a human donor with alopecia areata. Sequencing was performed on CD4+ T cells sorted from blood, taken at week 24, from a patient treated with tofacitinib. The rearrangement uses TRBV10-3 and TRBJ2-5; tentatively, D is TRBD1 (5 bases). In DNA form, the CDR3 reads TGTGCCATCAGTGAGTCGGGGCAGCCAGAGACCCAGTACTTC. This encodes CAISESGQPETQYF.